This T cell receptor (beta chain) originates from a study of shared clonotypes between healthy human individuals. Overall study context: The donors, a couple of women and a few men, were aged 18 to 49.

Remarks on this clone: The identical CDR3 is also encoded by other nucleotide sequences in the sample.

Naive CD8 cells lacked CD45RO, underwent positive selection for CCR7 and left out terminally differentiated effector memory CD45RA+ cells. The germline V gene encodes CDR1 SEHNR and CDR2 FQNEAQ (reference sequence). Trimming took 2 bases from V and 5 from J; bases not matched to a gene: 5. The CDR3 loop spans 14 amino acids. The repertoire was sequenced with immunoSEQ multiplex PCR; TCRdb's copy has only in-frame clones and lacks some. In the table there are a few million clones, about 93% of which are singletons. The specimen was naive CD8+ T cells from PBMCs. The chain carries TRBV7-9 and TRBJ2-5; 7 positions match TRBD1. This TCR came from a man aged 18 to 30 in good health. Some clones in this sample may be carry-over from other donors' samples. Written as DNA, the CDR3 is TGTGCCAGCAGCTTAAGACAGGGTCAGGAGACCCAGTACTTC. It specifies CASSLRQGQETQYF.